Listed below are T cell receptor beta chains from one sample, sequenced in a study of beta chain features in type 1 diabetes. The data were produced by immunoSEQ multiplex PCR, yet TCRdb's version contains in-frame clones alone and is incomplete. The sample lists 280,000 or so clones; around 16% were seen once. Sequenced: naive CD4+ T cells from blood. The receptor set was obtained from a man aged 18 to 29 with type 1 diabetes. Both conserved end residues are part of each CDR3. The order of the fields is clone size, V gene, D gene, J gene, CDR3 protein, CDR3 DNA. D genes are given only for firm matches. Where a row states a size, it is once, few, many or the class of an expanded clone; other rows omit it.

-	TRBV15	-	TRBJ2-1	CATSSHEPQGEQFF	TGTGCCACCAGCAGTCATGAACCCCAGGGTGAGCAGTTCTTC
-	TRBV2	TRBD1	TRBJ1-1	CATRDRGGVTEAFF	TGTGCCACCCGGGACAGGGGAGGCGTCACTGAAGCTTTCTTT
-	TRBV7-2	TRBD2	TRBJ2-3	CASSLEGTSGTDTQYF	TGTGCCAGCAGCTTAGAAGGGACTAGCGGCACAGATACGCAGTATTTT
few	TRBV9	-	TRBJ1-5	CASSGEGLGNQPQHF	TGTGCCAGCAGCGGGGAGGGTTTGGGCAATCAGCCCCAGCATTTT
few	TRBV11-2	-	TRBJ2-7	CASSLSSPVYEQYF	TGTGCCAGCAGCTTATCTAGCCCGGTCTACGAGCAGTACTTC
-	TRBV27	-	TRBJ1-5	CASSLDWYSNQPQHF	TGTGCCAGCAGTTTAGACTGGTATAGCAATCAGCCCCAGCATTTT
few	TRBV7-2	-	TRBJ1-6	CASSLAVGHPFHF	TGTGCCAGCAGCTTAGCCGTCGGACACCCGTTTCACTTT
-	TRBV5-1	-	TRBJ1-1	CASSLSPGNTEAFF	TGCGCCAGCAGCTTGAGTCCGGGGAACACTGAAGCTTTCTTT
-	TRBV5-6	TRBD1	TRBJ1-5	CASSLLSRGNQPQHF	TGTGCCAGCAGCTTGCTGAGCAGGGGGAACCAGCCCCAGCATTTT
-	TRBV25-1	-	TRBJ2-7	CASSEYDEQYF	TGTGCCAGCAGTGAATACGACGAGCAGTACTTC
few	TRBV5-6	-	TRBJ2-3	CASSLGFGDTQYF	TGTGCCAGCAGCTTAGGCTTCGGGGATACGCAGTATTTT
few	TRBV9	TRBD2	TRBJ2-1	CASSRTSGDYNEQFF	TGTGCCAGCAGCCGCACTAGCGGGGACTACAATGAGCAGTTCTTC
-	TRBV5-1	-	TRBJ2-7	CASSYRVPPDEQYF	TGCGCCAGCTCGTACAGGGTCCCTCCGGACGAGCAGTACTTC
-	TRBV7-9	-	TRBJ1-2	CASSPSWAYGYTF	TGTGCCAGCAGCCCTTCATGGGCCTATGGCTACACCTTC
few	TRBV4-2	TRBD1	TRBJ2-7	CASSLYDRDTAYEQYF	TGTGCCAGCAGCCTTTACGACAGGGACACCGCCTACGAGCAGTACTTC
-	TRBV11-2	-	TRBJ2-3	CASRLTGTDTQYF	TGTGCCAGCAGATTAACAGGCACAGATACGCAGTATTTT
-	TRBV18	-	TRBJ1-1	CASSPGENTEAFF	TGTGCCAGCTCACCTGGAGAGAACACTGAAGCTTTCTTT
few	TRBV30	TRBD1	TRBJ2-7	CAWSGGQGNEQYF	TGTGCCTGGAGCGGCGGACAGGGGAACGAGCAGTACTTC
-	TRBV30	-	TRBJ2-1	CAWSAGPYNEQFF	TGTGCCTGGAGCGCGGGACCCTACAATGAGCAGTTCTTC
-	TRBV7-2	-	TRBJ2-5	CASSLRGETQYF	TGTGCCAGCAGCTTACGGGGAGAGACCCAGTACTTC
-	TRBV30	-	TRBJ2-7	CAWSLGTPPSYEQYF	TGTGCCTGGAGCCTCGGGACTCCGCCCTCCTACGAGCAGTACTTC
-	TRBV19	TRBD1	TRBJ2-5	CASSPQDRAGTQYF	TGTGCCAGTAGTCCTCAGGACAGGGCGGGGACCCAGTACTTC
-	TRBV30	TRBD2	TRBJ2-3	CAWSLLAGGGDTQYF	TGTGCCTGGAGCCTACTAGCGGGAGGAGGAGATACGCAGTATTTT
-	TRBV29-1	TRBD1	TRBJ1-2	CSVTLGQGSRGYTF	TGCAGCGTTACTCTGGGACAGGGTTCCCGTGGCTACACCTTC
few	TRBV28	TRBD2	TRBJ2-7	CASSLSSSGWVYEQYF	TGTGCCAGCAGTTTATCGTCTAGCGGGTGGGTTTACGAGCAGTACTTC
few	TRBV5-1	TRBD1	TRBJ1-1	CASSLLGTVGTEAFF	TGCGCCAGCAGCTTGTTAGGGACAGTGGGCACTGAAGCTTTCTTT
-	TRBV11-2	-	TRBJ2-2	CASSLVINTGELFF	TGTGCCAGCAGCTTAGTCATTAACACCGGGGAGCTGTTTTTT
few	TRBV5-1	-	TRBJ2-2	CASSWGIHTGELFF	TGCGCCAGTTCATGGGGCATCCACACCGGGGAGCTGTTTTTT
-	TRBV15	TRBD2	TRBJ2-3	CATSSGRDYPRDTQYF	TGTGCCACCAGCTCCGGCCGGGACTACCCGAGGGATACGCAGTATTTT
few	TRBV7-9	TRBD1	TRBJ2-3	CASSLWGTGGDTQYF	TGTGCCAGCAGCTTATGGGGGACAGGGGGAGATACGCAGTATTTT
-	TRBV11-2	-	TRBJ2-7	CASSLVGGDIYEQYF	TGTGCCAGCAGCTTAGTAGGGGGAGACATCTACGAGCAGTACTTC
few	TRBV7-2	TRBD1	TRBJ2-1	CASGRDRGYNEQFF	TGTGCCAGCGGCCGGGACAGGGGATACAATGAGCAGTTCTTC
few	TRBV6-1	TRBD1	TRBJ2-7	CASSVSGTDYEQYF	TGTGCCAGCAGTGTCTCTGGGACAGACTACGAGCAGTACTTC
-	TRBV12-5	-	TRBJ2-7	CASGRVNYEQYF	TGTGCTAGTGGTCGGGTGAACTACGAGCAGTACTTC
few	TRBV7-6	TRBD1	TRBJ2-3	CASSSLTGDTDTQYF	TGTGCCAGCAGCTCTCTAACAGGGGACACAGATACGCAGTATTTT
-	TRBV11-2	-	TRBJ1-2	CASSFLPSVGYTF	TGTGCCAGCAGCTTCCTCCCCTCCGTTGGCTACACCTTC
-	TRBV6-5	-	TRBJ1-5	CASSPGHISNQPQHF	TGTGCCAGCAGCCCGGGACACATTAGCAATCAGCCCCAGCATTTT
-	TRBV7-9	-	TRBJ2-7	CASSLAGGTGEQYF	TGTGCCAGCAGCTTAGCTGGGGGCACGGGAGAGCAGTACTTC
-	TRBV4-1	TRBD1	TRBJ2-1	CASSQAWDRGHNEQFF	TGCGCCAGCAGCCAAGCTTGGGACAGGGGTCACAATGAGCAGTTCTTC
-	TRBV6-5	TRBD2	TRBJ2-7	CASSYSSSGATYEQYF	TGTGCCAGCAGTTACTCGAGTAGCGGGGCGACCTACGAGCAGTACTTC
-	TRBV6-5	TRBD2	TRBJ2-5	CASSSLRPSGQETQYF	TGTGCCAGCAGTTCCCTTCGTCCTAGCGGCCAAGAGACCCAGTACTTC
-	TRBV29-1	TRBD2	TRBJ2-5	CSVDSGTSLVQETQYF	TGCAGCGTTGATTCGGGGACTAGCTTGGTCCAAGAGACCCAGTACTTC
few	TRBV7-2	TRBD1	TRBJ2-7	CASSLGGGRTYEQYF	TGTGCCAGCAGCTTAGGAGGGGGCAGGACCTACGAGCAGTACTTC
few	TRBV27	-	TRBJ2-6	CASSLTGFSGANVLTF	TGTGCCAGCAGCCTTACAGGGTTCTCAGGGGCCAACGTCCTGACTTTC
few	TRBV2	TRBD1	TRBJ2-7	CASGYRGTILF	TGTGCCAGCGGTTACAGGGGCACCATTTTGTTC
-	TRBV5-1	TRBD1	TRBJ2-5	CASSVGQGGGETQYF	TGCGCCAGCAGCGTTGGACAGGGAGGAGGAGAGACCCAGTACTTC
few	TRBV10-3	-	TRBJ1-2	CATFQADSYGYTF	TGTGCCACCTTCCAAGCGGATTCCTATGGCTACACCTTC
-	TRBV5-1	-	TRBJ1-1	CASSLEVSGGTEAFF	TGCGCCAGCAGCTTGGAGGTCTCTGGAGGTACTGAAGCTTTCTTT
-	TRBV30	TRBD1	TRBJ2-7	CAWSARPGTGIYEQYF	TGTGCCTGGAGTGCCCGCCCCGGGACAGGGATCTACGAGCAGTACTTC
few	TRBV5-1	TRBD2	TRBJ2-3	CASSPSGTSGTDTQYF	TGCGCCAGCAGCCCCTCCGGGACTAGCGGGACAGATACGCAGTATTTT
-	TRBV19	-	TRBJ1-2	CASSQGRGNYGYTF	TGTGCCAGTAGTCAAGGGCGGGGGAACTATGGCTACACCTTC